The next 21 T cell receptor beta chains were all read from a single sample in a study of PD-1 blockade in classical Hodgkin lymphoma. Relapse after autologous stem cell transplantation occurred in every patient, and brentuximab vedotin exposure varied. After thawing, PBMCs were subjected to magnetic negative selection to isolate CD8+ T cells. Produced via immunoSEQ multiplex PCR; TCRdb's table is partial and in-frame only. The sample has 25,000 to 30,000 clones, around 90% seen once; the top ten hold about 7%. The specimen was CD8+ T cells from blood, collected at baseline. These receptors all come from a human donor with classical Hodgkin lymphoma.

The V gene is TRBV11-3, the J gene TRBJ2-5, with 7 bases lining up with TRBD2. Looked up from germline, CDR1 is SGHNT and CDR2 is YENEEA. Germline trimming cut 5 bases from V and 5 bases from J; bases unmatched to any gene: 5. This CDR3 comprises 13 residues. The CDR3 sequence: CASSRDYEETQYF. The DNA of the CDR3 is TGTGCCAGCAGCCGGGACTACGAGGAGACCCAGTACTTC.

The gene calls are TRBV27 and TRBJ2-5; D gene uncertain. The CDR3 covers 13 residues. The V gene's germline CDR1 is MNHEY and CDR2 SMNVEV (reference sequence). Trimming took 0 bases from V and 5 from J, leaving 7 bases between them. The CDR3 DNA sequence: TGTGCCAGCAGTTTATCCGGTGGGGAGACCCAGTACTTC. This sequence encodes CASSLSGGETQYF.

J is TRBJ1-2 and V is TRBV5-1, with D hard to call. V was pared by 4 bases and J by 4 bases, with 17 bases between. Germline V gene data show CDR1 as SGHRS and CDR2 as YFSETQ. The CDR3 loop spans 15 amino acids. This CDR3 reads CASSPKQRFGYGYTF. For the CDR3, the DNA is TGCGCCAGCAGCCCTAAACAGCGATTTGGCTATGGCTACACCTTC.

The chain links TRBV28 to TRBJ2-6; D is unclear. The CDR3 loop spans 15 amino acids. Germline-derived CDR1 and CDR2 are MDHEN and SYDVKM. Trimming shortened V by 5 bases and J by 4 bases, and 12 bases separated the two germline ends. This CDR3 is CASSRTSRGANVLTF. As DNA, the CDR3 is TGTGCCAGCAGTCGAACCTCGAGGGGGGCCAACGTCCTGACTTTC.

V usage is TRBV15 and J usage is TRBJ2-3; TRBD2 matches at 12 bases. V lost 6 bases, J lost 1 base, and 8 bases stayed unmatched. The CDR3 contains 17 residues. The germline V gene has CDR1 LNHNV and CDR2 YYDKDF (reference sequence). The CDR3 DNA reads TGTGCCACCAGAGGACTAGCGGGAAGGGCGGGCACAGATACGCAGTATTTT. Translated, it gives CATRGLAGRAGTDTQYF.

CDR3: CASSGTPTYEQYF. For the CDR3, the DNA is TGCGCCAGCAGCGGGACACCCACCTACGAGCAGTACTTC. The V gene is TRBV4-1, the J gene TRBJ2-7; D might be TRBD1 (6 bases). Trimming took off 5 bases at V and 2 bases at J, with 10 bases between the two ends. This CDR3 contains 13 residues. Germline V gives CDR1 MGHRA, CDR2 YSYEKL.

This clone is a singleton in its sample. CDR3 bases: TGTGCCAGCAGTTTAGTGACAGGCTCTGAAGCTTTCTTT. Translated, it gives CASSLVTGSEAFF. This chain uses TRBV27 with TRBJ1-1; tentatively, D is TRBD1 (6 bases). Germline loops: CDR1 MNHEY, CDR2 SMNVEV (reference sequence). V was cut by 2 bases and J by 6 bases, with 10 bases left in between. The length of the CDR3 is 13 residues.

The chain carries TRBV10-1 and TRBJ2-1; 13 bases agree with TRBD2. CDR1 WNHNN and CDR2 SYGVQD come from the germline V gene (reference sequence). V trimming: 6 bases; J trimming: 0 bases; junction bases outside the gene matches: 8. There are 18 residues in the CDR3. CDR3 DNA: TGCGCCAGCAGGCCGGGACTAGCGGGGTTAAGCTCCTACAATGAGCAGTTCTTC. Its translation is CASRPGLAGLSSYNEQFF.

The rearrangement links TRBV28 to TRBJ2-1, with D unclear. Trimming pared 3 bases from V and 4 bases from J, leaving 19 bases between. Germline assignment: CDR1 MDHEN and CDR2 SYDVKM. This CDR3 is built from 17 residues. CDR3 in DNA: TGTGCCAGCAGTTTTTTTCCGCGGCAGGACCAATACAATGAGCAGTTCTTC. Its translation: CASSFFPRQDQYNEQFF.

This chain connects TRBV10-3 to TRBJ2-5, with a tentative D call TRBD2 (7 bases). Germline CDR1 ENHRY, CDR2 SYGVKD. V shed 2 bases and J shed 3 bases, with 10 bases lying between them. This CDR3 is built from 14 residues. CDR3 coding DNA: TGTGCCATCAGTGAGGGGGAGGGGGAAGAGACCCAGTACTTC. Encoded protein: CAISEGEGEETQYF.

The chain combines TRBV28 with TRBJ2-7; D ambiguous. Trimming cost V 4 bases and J 6 bases, with 13 bases left between them. The CDR3 runs to 13 residues. The germline V gene encodes CDR1 MDHEN and CDR2 SYDVKM. The CDR3 nucleotides read TGTGCCAGCAGTTCCAGGACCAGACTCGAGCAGTACTTC. It encodes CASSSRTRLEQYF.

The V and J genes are TRBV9 and TRBJ1-2; D is unclear. Germline CDR1 reads SGDLS; CDR2 reads YYNGEE. The CDR3 sequence is 12 residues long. The ends were cut back, 0 bases at V and 5 bases at J, with 5 bases in the middle. The CDR3 DNA is TGTGCCAGCAGCGTAGAACAGTATGGCTACACCTTC. Its protein is CASSVEQYGYTF.

The chain carries TRBV28 and TRBJ2-5, with D hard to call. V shed 3 bases and J shed 0 bases, with 8 bases lying between them. The CDR3 consists of 14 residues. CDR1 is MDHEN, CDR2 SYDVKM, per germline. The CDR3 coding sequence is TGTGCCAGCAGTTTGGACCGTGACCAAGAGACCCAGTACTTC. Its translation: CASSLDRDQETQYF.

V is TRBV6-5 and J is TRBJ2-1; D is uncertain. Germline lookup yields CDR1 MNHEY and CDR2 SVGAGI. CDR3 length: 13 residues. Trimming took off 0 bases at V and 10 bases at J, with 10 bases between the two ends. The CDR3 is CASSYSETYEQFF. The CDR3 region has the DNA TGTGCCAGCAGTTACTCCGAGACGTACGAGCAGTTCTTC.

The rearrangement uses TRBV29-1 and TRBJ2-5, with a possible D match to TRBD1 (6 bases). V was shortened by 6 bases and J by 3 bases, with 14 bases between the two germline ends. The germline gives CDR1 SQVTM, CDR2 ANQGSEA. The CDR3 has 13 residues. CDR3 sequence reads: CSVLTGEKETQYF. The CDR3 coding sequence is TGCAGCGTCTTGACAGGAGAAAAAGAGACCCAGTACTTC. The whole variable domain, remainder taken from reference TRBV29-1 and TRBJ2-5, is SAVISQKPSRDICQRGTSLTIQCQVDSQVTMMFWYRQQPGQSLTLIATANQGSEATYESGFVIDKFPISRPNLTFSTLTVSNMSPEDSSIYLCSVLTGEKETQYFGPGTRLLVL.

The chain links TRBV7-9 to TRBJ2-7; D might be TRBD2 (5 bases). Germline CDR1 SEHNR, CDR2 FQNEAQ (reference sequence). The CDR3 has 12 amino acids. Trimming pared 3 bases from V and 2 bases from J, leaving 5 bases between. The CDR3 nucleotides read TGTGCCAGCAGCTTGGGAGCCTACGAGCAGTACTTC. This sequence encodes CASSLGAYEQYF.

The chain joins TRBV27 to TRBJ2-7, with TRBD2 identical over 12 bases. CDR1 is MNHEY, CDR2 SMNVEV, per germline (reference sequence). CDR3 length: 14 amino acids. V shed 6 bases and J 5 bases; nucleotides not matched to a gene: 5. In DNA, the CDR3 is TGTGCCAGCAGCTTGACTAGCGGGAGTAACGAGCAGTACTTC. Encoded protein: CASSLTSGSNEQYF.

This clone was seen once. The chain carries TRBV19 and TRBJ2-7, with a tentative D call TRBD1 (6 bases). Trimming removed 1 base from V and 6 bases from J, with 16 bases in between. Germline V lookup: CDR1 LNHDA, CDR2 SQIVND (reference sequence). This CDR3 has 15 amino acids. CDR3 residues: CASSIVAQGAAEQYF. CDR3 sequence (DNA): TGTGCCAGTAGTATAGTAGCACAGGGTGCGGCCGAGCAGTACTTC.

The CDR3 coding sequence is TGTGCCACCAGCAGATCCGGGACAGGGGACGAGCAGTACTTC. This translates into CATSRSGTGDEQYF. The V and J genes are TRBV15 and TRBJ2-7, with 10 bases matching TRBD1. Germline values: CDR1 LNHNV, CDR2 YYDKDF (reference sequence). The CDR3 runs 14 residues. V lost 2 bases, J lost 5 bases, and 3 bases stayed unmatched.

This chain uses TRBV5-5 with TRBJ1-1; no reliable D call. Germline V gives CDR1 SGHKS, CDR2 YYEKEE (reference sequence). The CDR3 loop spans 12 amino acids. Trimming cost V 0 bases and J 6 bases, with 6 bases left between them. CDR3 protein: CASSLGAAEAFF. DNA of the CDR3: TGTGCCAGCAGCTTGGGGGCGGCTGAAGCTTTCTTT.

There are a few counts of this clone. This rearrangement joins TRBV25-1 to TRBJ1-6; D is undetermined. The V and J ends lost 5 bases and 7 bases respectively, with 12 bases between them. Germline V gene data show CDR1 as MGHDK and CDR2 as SYGVNS. The CDR3 sequence is 14 residues long. CDR3 residues: CASSFVGRNSPLHF. The CDR3 DNA reads TGTGCCAGCAGTTTCGTGGGAAGGAATTCACCCCTCCACTTT.